This T cell receptor (beta chain) originates from a study of blood T cell repertoires in COVID-19. Looking at the study overall: The samples span acute and convalescent COVID-19 from the United States, Italy and Spain. Sample material is recorded as cDNA or gDNA derived from T cells, B-cell-depleted T cells, or PBMCs.

Per the original data handling: Using reference gene primer amplification, nucleated cell counts were estimated. Measured with immunoSEQ multiplex PCR; TCRdb has only the in-frame clones, and not every one. V, J and clone size are those of that table, while D and trimming were read from the DNA. Found here are about 200,000 clones, 87% of them singletons; the top ten hold roughly 6.2%. CDR1 is WNHNN, CDR2 SYGVQD, per germline (reference sequence). J was trimmed by 2 bases and V by 6 bases; bases with no gene match: 5. The CDR3 contains 14 residues. The clonotype originates from a man in his 60s who had recovered from COVID-19. Sequenced material: peripheral blood. The gene calls are TRBV10-1 and TRBJ2-7, with TRBD2 matching over 9 bases. The CDR3 here is CASSTGTSPYEQYF. As DNA, the CDR3 is TGCGCCAGCAGCACCGGGACTAGCCCCTACGAGCAGTACTTC.